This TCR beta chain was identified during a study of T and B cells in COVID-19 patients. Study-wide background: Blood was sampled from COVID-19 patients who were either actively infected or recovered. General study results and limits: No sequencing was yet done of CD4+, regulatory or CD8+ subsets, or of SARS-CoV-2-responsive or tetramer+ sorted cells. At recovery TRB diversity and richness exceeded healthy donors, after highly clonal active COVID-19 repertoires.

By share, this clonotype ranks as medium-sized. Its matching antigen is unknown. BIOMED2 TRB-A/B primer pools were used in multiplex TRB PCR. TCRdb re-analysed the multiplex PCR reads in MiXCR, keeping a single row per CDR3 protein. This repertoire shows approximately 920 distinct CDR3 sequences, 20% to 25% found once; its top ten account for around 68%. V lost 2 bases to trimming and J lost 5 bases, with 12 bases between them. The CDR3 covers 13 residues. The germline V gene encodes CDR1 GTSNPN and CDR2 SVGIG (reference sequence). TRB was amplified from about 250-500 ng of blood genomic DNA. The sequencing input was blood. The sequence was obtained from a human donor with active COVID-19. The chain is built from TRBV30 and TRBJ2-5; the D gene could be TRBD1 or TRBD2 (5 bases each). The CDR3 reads CAWSLGTTETQYF. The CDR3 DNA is TGTGCCTGGAGTCTTGGGACGACGGAGACCCAGTACTTC.